A single sample gave rise to the 23 T cell receptor beta chains below, sequenced in a study of T cells in Graves' hyperthyroidism and ophthalmopathy. TCR beta CDR3 regions were amplified from RNA transcripts. Initially, a first-round RT-PCR of the TCR CDR3 employed the HTBI primer set. TCRdb reprocessed the multiplex PCR reads via MiXCR and lists one record per CDR3 protein. The table has 640,000 or so distinct CDR3 sequences, more than 13% seen once. Material: blood. The source is a woman under 30 with Graves' ophthalmopathy.

The V and J genes are TRBV6-4 and TRBJ1-5; no firm D call. V lost 8 bases and J 0 bases, leaving 14 bases between the germline ends. The germline V gene encodes CDR1 MRHNA and CDR2 SNTAGT. The CDR3 extends over 15 amino acids. The CDR3 region is CASDGVTYSNQPQHF. Written as DNA, the CDR3 is TGTGCCAGCGATGGTGTAACCTATAGCAATCAGCCCCAGCATTTT.

V usage is TRBV27 and J usage is TRBJ2-3, with 8 bases lining up with TRBD1. The V segment lost 2 bases and the J segment 5 bases; nucleotides outside the gene matches: 27. This CDR3 has 22 amino acids. The V gene's germline CDR1 is MNHEY and CDR2 SMNVEV (reference sequence). The CDR3 here is CASSLSRRSWTGPSLRRDTQYF. The CDR3 coding sequence is TGTGCCAGCAGTTTAAGTCGCCGGTCCTGGACAGGGCCATCCTTACGCAGAGATACGCAGTATTTT.

At least ten counts were recorded for this clonotype. The chain's CDR3 is CAISETGDEQYF. DNA of the CDR3: TGTGCCATCAGTGAGACAGGGGACGAGCAGTACTTC. This chain uses TRBV10-3 with TRBJ2-7; 7 nucleotides agree with TRBD1. The germline CDR1 and CDR2 sequences are ENHRY and SYGVKD. This CDR3 contains 12 residues. J lost 5 bases, V lost 2 bases, and 0 bases had no gene match.

At least ten counts were recorded for this clonotype. The CDR3, as DNA: TGTGCCAGCAGCCATTCGCGGCTGAACCGGTTGACTAGCGGACGATCCTACGAGCAGTACTTC. Encoded protein: CASSHSRLNRLTSGRSYEQYF. J is TRBJ2-7 and V is TRBV12-3 or TRBV12-4; TRBD2 agrees at 9 bases. After removal of 6 bases from V and 1 base from J, the junction contained 25 bases not matched to a gene. The CDR3 is 21 amino acids.

In its sample, this clonotype was seen many times. V is TRBV7-3 and J is TRBJ1-2; no clear D gene. The germline V gene encodes CDR1 SGHTA and CDR2 FQGTGA. With 6 bases removed from V and 7 bases from J, the gap between germline ends came to 15 bases. The CDR3 is made up of 13 amino acids. The CDR3 reads CASRPPEGVGYTF. For the CDR3, the DNA is TGTGCCAGCAGGCCCCCTGAGGGTGTTGGCTACACCTTC.

The genes are TRBV20-1 and TRBJ1-1; D perhaps matches TRBD1 (6 bases). V lost 1 base and J 3 bases, leaving 9 bases between the germline ends. The CDR3 has 13 residues. CDR1 is DFQATT, CDR2 SNEGSKA, per germline (reference sequence). The CDR3 coding sequence is TGCAGTGCTAGAGGACAGGCGGACACTGAAGCTTTCTTT. Encoded protein: CSARGQADTEAFF.

This clonotype was observed many times. The chain carries TRBV5-1 and TRBJ2-7; weak D call: TRBD1 (5 bases). Germline CDR1 is SGHRS and CDR2 is YFSETQ. V was trimmed by 5 bases and J by 3 bases, leaving 18 bases between them. The CDR3 is made up of 15 amino acids. CDR3 loop: CASRPDSSRVYEQYF. CDR3 DNA sequence: TGCGCCAGCAGACCAGACAGCTCCAGAGTCTACGAGCAGTACTTC.

This clonotype has a handful of counts. CDR3 in DNA: TGTGCCAGCAGTTTCCGGGAGCCACTAGTCCCTCTTGGCTACACCTTC. Translating it yields CASSFREPLVPLGYTF. J is TRBJ1-2 and V is TRBV6-1; D call uncertain. With 5 bases removed from V and 7 bases from J, the gap between germline ends came to 23 bases. This CDR3 spans 16 amino acids. Germline CDR1 is MNHNS and CDR2 is SASEGT.

This clonotype was counted ten times or more. J is TRBJ2-1 and V is TRBV7-2; 8 nucleotides line up with TRBD2. Germline lookup yields CDR1 SGHTA and CDR2 FQGNSA. Germline trimming cut 3 bases from V and 2 bases from J; bases unmatched to any gene: 3. CDR3 length equals 15 residues. CDR3 nucleotide sequence: TGTGCCAGCAGCTTCGTACTAGCGGCCTACAATGAGCAGTTCTTC. Translation gives CASSFVLAAYNEQFF.

This clonotype was observed at least ten times. The rearrangement joins TRBV6-2 or TRBV6-3 to TRBJ2-7; D not resolved. The CDR3 spans 16 residues. The V and J ends lost 8 bases and 4 bases respectively, with 24 bases between them. Germline CDR1 and CDR2: MNHEY and SVGEGT. The CDR3 DNA reads TGTGCCAGCTCCCGAGTCCTTGACCCTCTCTCGTACGAGCAGTACTTC. Encoded protein: CASSRVLDPLSYEQYF.

This clonotype was detected ten times or more. CDR3 residues: CASSSVGAGGPIYEQYF. The CDR3 DNA reads TGCGCCAGCAGCTCGGTGGGGGCGGGAGGGCCTATCTACGAGCAGTACTTC. This chain links TRBV5-1 with TRBJ2-7; 9 bases align to TRBD2. Germline CDR1 reads SGHRS; CDR2 reads YFSETQ. This CDR3 is 17 amino acids long. V lost 3 bases and J lost 3; bases outside the gene matches: 13.

This clonotype was found many times. This sequence joins TRBV7-3 and TRBJ2-3; no clear D. Germline lookup yields CDR1 SGHTA and CDR2 FQGTGA. This CDR3 region has 15 residues. V lost 2 bases, J lost 5 bases, and 14 bases lay in between. DNA for the CDR3: TGTGCCAGCAGCTTAGGTGAAGGACGACTAGATACGCAGTATTTT. Translation: CASSLGEGRLDTQYF.

This clonotype was seen many times. CDR3 protein: CASSPRDRGRGEQFF. The CDR3 DNA sequence: TGTGCCAGCAGTCCCCGGGACAGGGGGCGCGGTGAGCAGTTCTTC. V and J are TRBV27 and TRBJ2-1, with 12 bases identical to TRBD1. The junction had 8 bases not matched to a gene; V was cut back by 5 bases and J by 9 bases. The CDR3 runs to 15 residues. In germline, CDR1 is MNHEY, CDR2 SMNVEV (reference sequence).

This clonotype showed up many times. V usage is TRBV30 and J usage is TRBJ1-1; D is perhaps TRBD1 (6 bases). From germline, CDR1 is GTSNPN and CDR2 SVGIG (reference sequence). The length of the CDR3 is 15 residues. Trimming took off 2 bases at V and 1 base at J, with 14 bases between the two ends. The CDR3 DNA reads TGTGCCTGGAGTTCGGGGGCAGGAGCGAACACTGAAGCTTTCTTT. Translation gives CAWSSGAGANTEAFF.

The chain recombines TRBV5-1 with TRBJ2-7; D call uncertain. The CDR3 totals 16 residues. V lost 2 bases to trimming and J lost 0 bases, with 15 bases between them. From germline, CDR1 is SGHRS and CDR2 YFSETQ. The CDR3 here is CASSLDSRISSYEQYF. The DNA for the CDR3 is TGCGCCAGCAGCTTAGATTCACGGATTAGCTCCTACGAGCAGTACTTC.

The rearrangement uses TRBV19 and TRBJ1-3; unclear D gene. The ends were cut back, 5 bases at V and 0 bases at J, with 8 bases in the middle. The CDR3 is 14 residues long. CDR1 and CDR2 from the germline V gene are LNHDA and SQIVND (reference sequence). This CDR3 is CASSPLLSGNTIYF. For the CDR3, the DNA is TGTGCCAGTAGTCCGCTCCTCTCTGGAAACACCATATATTTT.

This clonotype has only a few counts. V gene TRBV28 combines with J gene TRBJ2-6; 10 nucleotides match TRBD1. The CDR3 length is 15 residues. The V segment lost 8 bases and the J segment 2 bases; nucleotides outside the gene matches: 3. Germline CDR1 MDHEN, CDR2 SYDVKM. The CDR3 is CASRDRGAGANVLTF. CDR3 bases: TGTGCCAGCCGGGACAGGGGAGCTGGGGCCAACGTCCTGACTTTC.

This clonotype was seen repeatedly, ten times or more. This chain uses TRBV12-3 or TRBV12-4 with TRBJ1-3; D is perhaps TRBD1 (6 bases). V gave up 2 bases and J gave up 3 bases, with 14 bases separating them. This CDR3 region has 16 residues. CDR3 in amino acids: CASSLSPRGGGNTIYF. For the CDR3, the DNA is TGTGCCAGCAGTTTATCCCCCAGGGGAGGTGGAAACACCATATATTTT.

A note on this clonotype: A much larger clone sits a single nucleotide away, making a read error possible. V is TRBV6-2 or TRBV6-3 and J is TRBJ2-5; 10 bases are shared with TRBD2. From germline, CDR1 is MNHEY and CDR2 SVGEGT. The CDR3 spans 19 residues. Trimming cost V 2 bases and J 4 bases; bases outside gene matches: 16. The CDR3 DNA follows: TGTGCCAGCAGTTACCCAATTCGCGCTAGCGGGAGAGGAGGAGAGACCCAGTACTTC. Its protein is CASSYPIRASGRGGETQYF.

About this clonotype itself: A much more abundant neighbour one base away suggests this may be a read error. The chain is built from TRBV12-3 or TRBV12-4 and TRBJ1-4; unclear D gene. The CDR3 runs to 15 residues. The DNA of the CDR3 is TGTGCCAGCAGTTCTTTAATCCAGAGTAATGAAGAACTGTTTTTT. It translates to CASSSLIQSNEELFF.

With respect to this clonotype: A read error is possible here, since a much larger clone lies one base away. The rearrangement joins TRBV7-3 to TRBJ1-2; D perhaps matches TRBD1 (6 bases). The CDR3 length is 14 residues. Germline assignment: CDR1 SGHTA and CDR2 FQGTGA. The germline V and J ends were trimmed by 5 bases and 6 bases, with 16 bases remaining between them. CDR3 nucleotide sequence: TGTGCCAGCAGCCGCCTGGGGGGGGCGGATGGCTACACCTTC. Protein sequence: CASSRLGGADGYTF.

This clonotype was seen many times. V usage is TRBV28 and J usage is TRBJ2-7; TRBD2 matches 8 bases. V was clipped by 5 bases and J by 2 bases; unmatched bases: 8. Per the germline V gene, CDR1 is MDHEN and CDR2 is SYDVKM. The CDR3 sequence is 15 residues long. In DNA form, the CDR3 reads TGTGCCAGCAGTGGAGGACTAGCCGGGCCCTACGAGCAGTACTTC. Amino acids: CASSGGLAGPYEQYF. Based on the CDR3 plus reference TRBV28 and TRBJ2-7, the full variable domain is DVKVTQSSRYLVKRTGEKVFLECVQDMDHENMFWYRQDPGLGLRLIYFSYDVKMKEKGDIPEGYSVSREKKERFSLILESASTNQTSMYLCASSGGLAGPYEQYFGPGTRLTVT.

The rearrangement uses TRBV5-8 and TRBJ1-4; D call uncertain. The ends were cut back, 0 bases at V and 8 bases at J, with 11 bases in the middle. Germline-derived CDR1 and CDR2 are SGHTS and YDEGEE. The CDR3 is 14 residues long. The CDR3 spells CASSLAQVGEKLFF. For the CDR3, the DNA is TGTGCCAGCAGCTTGGCCCAAGTGGGAGAAAAACTGTTTTTT.